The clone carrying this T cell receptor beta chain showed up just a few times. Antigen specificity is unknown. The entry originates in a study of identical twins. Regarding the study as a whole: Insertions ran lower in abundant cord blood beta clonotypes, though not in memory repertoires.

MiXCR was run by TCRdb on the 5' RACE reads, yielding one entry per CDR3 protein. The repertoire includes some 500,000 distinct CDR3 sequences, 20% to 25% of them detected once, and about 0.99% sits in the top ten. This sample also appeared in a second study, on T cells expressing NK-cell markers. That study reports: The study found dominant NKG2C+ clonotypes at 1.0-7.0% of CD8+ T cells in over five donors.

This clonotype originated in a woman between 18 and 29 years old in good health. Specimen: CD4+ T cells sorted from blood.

The CDR3 protein is CASSDARAISTDTQYF. In DNA, the CDR3 is TGTGCCAGCAGCGATGCTCGGGCCATTAGCACAGATACGCAGTATTTT. This chain joins TRBV9 and TRBJ2-3; D remains unclear. CDR3 length: 16 residues. V lost 3 bases and J lost 0, with 14 bases in between. Germline assignment: CDR1 SGDLS and CDR2 YYNGEE.